This TCR beta chain came from a study of immune evolution from preneoplasia to lung adenocarcinoma. Study-level points and caveats: Later-stage lesions appeared to have more T cells, more diversity, less clonality.

Premalignant or tumor cells were enriched by macro-dissection after pathologic assessment. As regards this clone: What it recognizes is unknown.

Repertoires were generated with immunoSEQ multiplex PCR, while TCRdb's copy carries only in-frame clones and drops some. Among 8,000 to 10,000 clones listed, roughly 79% were seen once. Trimming took off 5 bases at V and 6 bases at J, with 16 bases between the two ends. Germline V gene data show CDR1 as MGHRA and CDR2 as YSYEKL. This CDR3 comprises 14 residues. This chain uses TRBV4-1 with TRBJ1-2, with a weak D call TRBD1 (5 bases). The sequence came from an older person with lung adenocarcinoma. Sequences were obtained from FFPE lung adenocarcinoma in situ tissue. CDR3 in amino acids: CASSYRGGEDGYTF. In nucleotides, the CDR3 is TGCGCCAGCAGCTATCGTGGGGGTGAAGATGGCTACACCTTC.